This TCR beta chain was found in a study of CD8 T cells in Susac syndrome. Isolation of CD8+ and CD4+ T cells was performed negatively, whereas enrichment of TEMRA cells was done by FACS. A quantity of about 0.5 to 1 ug RNA underwent reverse transcription using random hexamers. MiXCR was run by TCRdb on the immunoSEQ multiplex PCR reads, yielding one entry per CDR3 protein. The table includes about 89,000 distinct CDR3 sequences, 85% to 95% detected once. CDR1 and CDR2 from the germline V gene are SEHNR and FQNEAQ (reference sequence). The CDR3 totals 15 residues. Trimming pared 5 bases from V and 2 bases from J, leaving 13 bases between.

The chain has TRBV7-9 and TRBJ2-1; unclear D gene. Material for sequencing was CD8+ T cells from PBMCs. The receptor was isolated from a human donor in good health. In DNA, the CDR3 is TGTGCCAGCAGCCCATCTTCTAGTGCCTACAATGAGCAGTTCTTC. Translated, it gives CASSPSSSAYNEQFF.